A selection of T cell receptor beta chains follows, all from one sample in a study of breast tumors, draining lymph nodes, adjacent tissues. TCRdb reprocessed the multiplex PCR reads via MiXCR and lists one record per CDR3 protein. The repertoire holds 100,000 or so distinct CDR3 sequences, with over 20% as singletons. The sequencing input was axillary lymph node tissue. These receptors all come from a female donor with breast cancer. Some clones in this sample may be carry-over from other donors' samples. Each CDR3 is given with its conserved first and last residue. D genes are given only for firm matches. Not every row has a clone size; where given, it reads once, few, many or a size class.

abundance: many
v_gene: TRBV3-1
j_gene: TRBJ1-2
d_gene: NA
CDR3nt: TGTGCCAGCAGCCAATCGTTTTATGGCTACACCTTC
CDR3aa: CASSQSFYGYTF

abundance: many
v_gene: TRBV6-1
j_gene: TRBJ1-5
d_gene: NA
CDR3nt: TGTGCCAGCAGTGAACGGACTACAGGCCATCAGCCCCAGCATTTT
CDR3aa: CASSERTTGHQPQHF

abundance: many
v_gene: TRBV20-1
j_gene: TRBJ2-5
d_gene: NA
CDR3nt: TGCAGTGCTAGAGCGCTAGTGGAGGCCTCGGAAGAGACCCAGTACTTC
CDR3aa: CSARALVEASEETQYF

abundance: many
v_gene: TRBV6-6
j_gene: TRBJ1-4
d_gene: NA
CDR3nt: TGTGCCAGCAACCTCGGGGGGGGGATGTATGAAAAACTGTTTTTT
CDR3aa: CASNLGGGMYEKLFF

abundance: many
v_gene: TRBV5-1
j_gene: TRBJ1-2
d_gene: NA
CDR3nt: TGCGCCAGCAGCTTGGAAGGGCACAACTATGGCTACACCTTC
CDR3aa: CASSLEGHNYGYTF

abundance: NA
v_gene: TRBV7-2
j_gene: TRBJ2-7
d_gene: TRBD1
CDR3nt: TGTGCCAGCAGCCAATTCCGGGACAGCTACGAGCAGTACTTC
CDR3aa: CASSQFRDSYEQYF

abundance: many
v_gene: TRBV10-3
j_gene: TRBJ2-1
d_gene: TRBD2
CDR3nt: TGTGCCATCAGTGAAGGAGCGGGGGGCCTCGGAGAGCAGTTCTTC
CDR3aa: CAISEGAGGLGEQFF

abundance: many
v_gene: TRBV5-1
j_gene: TRBJ1-4
d_gene: NA
CDR3nt: TGCGCCAGCAGCTTGTTTGACAATGAAAAACTGTTTTTT
CDR3aa: CASSLFDNEKLFF

abundance: many
v_gene: TRBV10-3
j_gene: TRBJ2-1
d_gene: TRBD2
CDR3nt: TGTGCCATCAGTGAGATGGTAGCGGGATACAATGAGCAGTTCTTC
CDR3aa: CAISEMVAGYNEQFF

abundance: many
v_gene: TRBV9
j_gene: TRBJ2-3
d_gene: TRBD2
CDR3nt: TGTGCCAGCAGCCCGCACACGGGGACTAGCGGGATACAAGATACGCAGTATTTT
CDR3aa: CASSPHTGTSGIQDTQYF

abundance: many
v_gene: TRBV6-6
j_gene: TRBJ1-5
d_gene: NA
CDR3nt: TGTGCCAGCAACACCGTGCTCAATCAGCCCCAGCATTTT
CDR3aa: CASNTVLNQPQHF

abundance: many
v_gene: TRBV10-1
j_gene: TRBJ2-2
d_gene: TRBD2
CDR3nt: TGCGCCAGCAGTGGGGAGGGAGCGAACACCGGGGAGCTGTTTTTT
CDR3aa: CASSGEGANTGELFF

abundance: many
v_gene: TRBV6-1
j_gene: TRBJ2-7
d_gene: TRBD2
CDR3nt: TGTGCCAGCAGTGAACTTACTAGCGGGTACGAGCAGTACTTC
CDR3aa: CASSELTSGYEQYF

abundance: many
v_gene: TRBV11-2
j_gene: TRBJ2-5
d_gene: TRBD2
CDR3nt: TGTGCCAGCAGCTCGTCAATGGGCGGGAGCGGAAAAGAGACCCAGTACTTC
CDR3aa: CASSSSMGGSGKETQYF

abundance: many
v_gene: TRBV7-7
j_gene: TRBJ2-3
d_gene: NA
CDR3nt: TGTGCTAGCAGCTCGCCACAGGGTGTGCAGTATTTT
CDR3aa: CASSSPQGVQYF

abundance: many
v_gene: TRBV6-7
j_gene: TRBJ1-5
d_gene: NA
CDR3nt: TGTGCCAGCACGGCCCGTCAGCCCCAGCATTTT
CDR3aa: CASTARQPQHF

abundance: NA
v_gene: TRBV11-2
j_gene: TRBJ2-2
d_gene: TRBD2
CDR3nt: TGTGCCAGCAGCTTAGGATCTAGCGGGAGGGCCAACACCGGGGAGCTGTTTTTT
CDR3aa: CASSLGSSGRANTGELFF

abundance: many
v_gene: TRBV5-8
j_gene: TRBJ2-7
d_gene: TRBD1
CDR3nt: TGTGCCAGCAGTCTTCGACAGGGGCTCGAGCAGTACTTC
CDR3aa: CASSLRQGLEQYF

abundance: NA
v_gene: TRBV6-2/TRBV6-3
j_gene: TRBJ1-1
d_gene: NA
CDR3nt: TGTGCCAGCAGTGAACCCTACTACAGGACAACGGGCACTGAAGCTTTCTTT
CDR3aa: CASSEPYYRTTGTEAFF

abundance: many
v_gene: TRBV11-2
j_gene: TRBJ2-5
d_gene: NA
CDR3nt: TGTGCCAGCAGCTTAGAGGCAAGTCAAGAGACCCAGTACTTC
CDR3aa: CASSLEASQETQYF

abundance: many
v_gene: TRBV7-9
j_gene: TRBJ2-4
d_gene: NA
CDR3nt: TGTGCCAGCAGCTTAAGCTTTTCCAAAAACATTCAGTACTTC
CDR3aa: CASSLSFSKNIQYF

abundance: many
v_gene: TRBV5-4
j_gene: TRBJ1-2
d_gene: NA
CDR3nt: TGTGCCAGCAGCTTGGAACAGGAGTATGGCTACACCTTC
CDR3aa: CASSLEQEYGYTF

abundance: many
v_gene: TRBV4-1
j_gene: TRBJ2-1
d_gene: TRBD2
CDR3nt: TGCGCCAGCAGCCGCGGACTAGCGGGAACTCTGGAGCAGTTCTTC
CDR3aa: CASSRGLAGTLEQFF

abundance: many
v_gene: TRBV7-2
j_gene: TRBJ2-3
d_gene: TRBD2
CDR3nt: TGTGCCAGCAGCTTAGTTGCGGGGGTAGATACGCAGTATTTT
CDR3aa: CASSLVAGVDTQYF

abundance: NA
v_gene: TRBV7-9
j_gene: TRBJ2-7
d_gene: TRBD1
CDR3nt: TGTGCCAGCAGCCCGAAAATCCGGGACAGACCGCTAAACTACGAGCAGTACTTC
CDR3aa: CASSPKIRDRPLNYEQYF

abundance: medium-sized
v_gene: TRBV6-1
j_gene: TRBJ2-5
d_gene: NA
CDR3nt: TGTGCCACCGAAACCAGCAAAGAGACCCAGTACTTC
CDR3aa: CATETSKETQYF

abundance: many
v_gene: TRBV9
j_gene: TRBJ2-7
d_gene: NA
CDR3nt: TGTGCCAGCAGCGTTTTCCGTAGCGGCCCCAACTACGAGCAGTACTTC
CDR3aa: CASSVFRSGPNYEQYF

abundance: NA
v_gene: TRBV2
j_gene: TRBJ2-7
d_gene: NA
CDR3nt: TGTGCCAGCAGTGAAGCGCAACTAAACGAGCAGTACTTC
CDR3aa: CASSEAQLNEQYF

abundance: many
v_gene: TRBV12-3/TRBV12-4
j_gene: TRBJ2-1
d_gene: TRBD2
CDR3nt: TGTGCCAGCAGTTTACTAGCGGGCAATGAGCAGTTCTTC
CDR3aa: CASSLLAGNEQFF

abundance: many
v_gene: TRBV4-1
j_gene: TRBJ1-4
d_gene: TRBD1
CDR3nt: TGCGCCAGCAGCCACACTGACAGGGGAATGGAAAAACTGTTTTTT
CDR3aa: CASSHTDRGMEKLFF

abundance: NA
v_gene: TRBV28
j_gene: TRBJ2-6
d_gene: TRBD1
CDR3nt: TGTGCCAGCACCCAGGGGGCTTCTGGGGCCAACGTCCTGACTTTC
CDR3aa: CASTQGASGANVLTF

abundance: many
v_gene: TRBV5-1
j_gene: TRBJ2-1
d_gene: NA
CDR3nt: TGCGCCAGCAGCTCCTCCACAGGGCCGGGGGAGCAGTTCTTC
CDR3aa: CASSSSTGPGEQFF

abundance: many
v_gene: TRBV6-1
j_gene: TRBJ1-2
d_gene: NA
CDR3nt: TGTGCCAGCAGTGAACTGGACAGAAGTTCCTATGGCTACACCTTC
CDR3aa: CASSELDRSSYGYTF

abundance: many
v_gene: TRBV15
j_gene: TRBJ2-7
d_gene: NA
CDR3nt: TGTGCCACCAGCAGAGGCGGACTAACGGCCTACGAGCAGTACTTC
CDR3aa: CATSRGGLTAYEQYF

abundance: many
v_gene: TRBV29-1
j_gene: TRBJ2-5
d_gene: TRBD2
CDR3nt: TGCAGCGTTGAGGGTGGTCTAGCGGGCGGGACCCAGTACTTC
CDR3aa: CSVEGGLAGGTQYF

abundance: many
v_gene: TRBV27
j_gene: TRBJ1-5
d_gene: TRBD1
CDR3nt: TGTGCCAGCAGTTTCCAGGGGGGCAATCAGCCCCAGCATTTT
CDR3aa: CASSFQGGNQPQHF

abundance: many
v_gene: TRBV19
j_gene: TRBJ2-5
d_gene: NA
CDR3nt: TGTGCCAGTAGTATAGAGGTGTCCAGAGGTGAGACCCAGTACTTC
CDR3aa: CASSIEVSRGETQYF

abundance: many
v_gene: TRBV12-5
j_gene: TRBJ2-7
d_gene: NA
CDR3nt: TGTGCTAGTGGTTTGTTTCCAGGCGGACAGCAAACCTACGAGCAGTACTTC
CDR3aa: CASGLFPGGQQTYEQYF